Sequencing of this T cell receptor (beta chain) was carried out in a study of blood T cell repertoires in COVID-19. TCRdb's copy holds only in-frame clones and misses some; the assay was immunoSEQ multiplex PCR. Here the sample spans a few hundred thousand clones, roughly 87% being singletons. Trimming shortened V by 0 bases and J by 1 base, and 10 bases separated the two germline ends. The CDR3 covers 16 residues. The germline V gene encodes CDR1 SGHRS and CDR2 YFSETQ. There are a few counts of this clone. This sequence originates from a woman in her twenties or thirties who had recovered from COVID-19. The sequenced sample was PBMCs or T cells enriched from blood (not recorded which). The chain employs TRBV5-1 and TRBJ2-2; maybe TRBD2 (6 bases). CDR3 sequence (DNA): TGCGCCAGCAGCTTGGTTCCAGCGGGGAACACCGGGGAGCTGTTTTTT. This encodes CASSLVPAGNTGELFF.